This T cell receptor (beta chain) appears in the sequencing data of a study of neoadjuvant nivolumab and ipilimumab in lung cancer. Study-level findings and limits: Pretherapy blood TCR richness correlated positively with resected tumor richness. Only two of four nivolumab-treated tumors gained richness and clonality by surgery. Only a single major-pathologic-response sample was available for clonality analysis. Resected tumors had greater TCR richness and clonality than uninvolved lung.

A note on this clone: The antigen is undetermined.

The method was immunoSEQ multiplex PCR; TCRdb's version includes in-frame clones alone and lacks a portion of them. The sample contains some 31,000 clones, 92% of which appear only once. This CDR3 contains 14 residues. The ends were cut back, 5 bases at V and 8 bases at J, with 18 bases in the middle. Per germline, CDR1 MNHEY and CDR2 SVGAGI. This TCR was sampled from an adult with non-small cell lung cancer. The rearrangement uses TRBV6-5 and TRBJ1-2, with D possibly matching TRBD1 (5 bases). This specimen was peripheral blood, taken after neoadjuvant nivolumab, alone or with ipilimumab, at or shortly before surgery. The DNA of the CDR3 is TGTGCCAGCAGTAGGGGAGCTTGGGCTCAGGGCTACACCTTC. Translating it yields CASSRGAWAQGYTF.